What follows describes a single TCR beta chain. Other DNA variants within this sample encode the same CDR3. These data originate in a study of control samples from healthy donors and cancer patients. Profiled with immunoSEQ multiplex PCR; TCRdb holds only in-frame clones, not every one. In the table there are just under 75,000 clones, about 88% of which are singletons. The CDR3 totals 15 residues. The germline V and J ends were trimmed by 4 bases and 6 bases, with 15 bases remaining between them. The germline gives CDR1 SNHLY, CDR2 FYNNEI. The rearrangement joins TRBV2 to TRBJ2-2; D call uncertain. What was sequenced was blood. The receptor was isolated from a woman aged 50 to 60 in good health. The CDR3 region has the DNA TGTGCCAGCAGTGGGCTGAAGGGTGGGCCCGGGGAGCTGTTTTTT. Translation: CASSGLKGGPGELFF. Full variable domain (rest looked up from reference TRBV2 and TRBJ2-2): EPEVTQTPSHQVTQMGQEVILRCVPISNHLYFYWYRQILGQKVEFLVSFYNNEISEKSEIFDDQFSVERPDGSNFTLKIRSTKLEDSAMYFCASSGLKGGPGELFFGEGSRLTVL.